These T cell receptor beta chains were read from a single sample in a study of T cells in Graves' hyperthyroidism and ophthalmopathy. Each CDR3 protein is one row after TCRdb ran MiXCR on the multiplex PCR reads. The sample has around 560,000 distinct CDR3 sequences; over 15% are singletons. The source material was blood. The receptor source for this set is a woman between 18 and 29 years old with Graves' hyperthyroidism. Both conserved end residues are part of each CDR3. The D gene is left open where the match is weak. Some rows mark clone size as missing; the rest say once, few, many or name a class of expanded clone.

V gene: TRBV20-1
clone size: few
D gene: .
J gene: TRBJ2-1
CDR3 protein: CSASNRDYNEQFF
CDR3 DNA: TGCAGTGCTAGTAACCGGGACTACAATGAGCAGTTCTTC

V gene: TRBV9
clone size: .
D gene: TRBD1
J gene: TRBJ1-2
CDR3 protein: CASSPRQGGFPNYGYTF
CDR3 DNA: TGTGCCAGCAGCCCCCGCCAGGGGGGGTTTCCTAACTATGGCTACACCTTC

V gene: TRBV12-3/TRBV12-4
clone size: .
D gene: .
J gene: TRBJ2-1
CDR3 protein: CASGPSGVGEQFF
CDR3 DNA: TGTGCCAGCGGGCCCTCAGGGGTTGGTGAGCAGTTCTTC

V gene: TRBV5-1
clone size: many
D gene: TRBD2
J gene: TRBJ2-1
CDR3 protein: CASSSSGTFNNEQFF
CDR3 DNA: TGCGCCAGCAGCTCAAGCGGGACTTTCAACAATGAGCAGTTCTTC

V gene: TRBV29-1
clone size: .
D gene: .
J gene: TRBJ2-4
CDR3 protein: CSVEGFPGRAKNIQYF
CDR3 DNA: TGCAGCGTTGAAGGTTTCCCGGGACGAGCCAAAAACATTCAGTACTTC

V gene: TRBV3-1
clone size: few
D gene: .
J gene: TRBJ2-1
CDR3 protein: CASSHTVGGWNEQFF
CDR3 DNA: TGTGCCAGCAGCCATACTGTGGGAGGTTGGAATGAGCAGTTCTTC

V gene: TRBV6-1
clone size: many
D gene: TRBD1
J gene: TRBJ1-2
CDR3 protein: CASTQKGAYGYTF
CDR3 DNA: TGTGCCAGCACTCAGAAGGGGGCCTATGGCTACACCTTC

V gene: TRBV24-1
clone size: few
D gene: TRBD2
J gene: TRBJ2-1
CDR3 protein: CATSDNLQRDSYNEQFF
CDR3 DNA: TGTGCCACCAGTGATAATCTACAGCGGGACTCCTACAATGAGCAGTTCTTC

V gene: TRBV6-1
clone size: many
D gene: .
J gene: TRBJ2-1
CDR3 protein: CASSENTMGKGGNEQFF
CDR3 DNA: TGTGCCAGCAGTGAAAATACGATGGGAAAGGGGGGCAATGAGCAGTTCTTC

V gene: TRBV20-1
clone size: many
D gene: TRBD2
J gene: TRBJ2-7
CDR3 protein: CSALRASGMENEQYF
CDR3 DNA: TGCAGTGCCTTACGTGCTAGCGGCATGGAGAATGAGCAGTACTTC

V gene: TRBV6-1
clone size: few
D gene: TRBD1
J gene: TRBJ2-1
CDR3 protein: CASSDGTGSVNEQFF
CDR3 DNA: TGTGCCAGCAGCGACGGGACAGGGTCGGTAAATGAGCAGTTCTTC

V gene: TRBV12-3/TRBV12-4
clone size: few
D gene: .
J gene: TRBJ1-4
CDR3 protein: CASSRTGRNEKLFF
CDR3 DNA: TGTGCCAGCAGTAGGACGGGGCGGAATGAAAAACTGTTTTTT

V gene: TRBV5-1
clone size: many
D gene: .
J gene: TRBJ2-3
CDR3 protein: CASRVGGVTGDTQYF
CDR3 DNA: TGCGCCAGCAGGGTAGGAGGGGTGACCGGGGATACGCAGTATTTT

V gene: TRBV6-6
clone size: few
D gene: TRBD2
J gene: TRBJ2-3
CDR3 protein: CASSYGLVAGTDTQYF
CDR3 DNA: TGTGCCAGCAGTTACGGGTTGGTAGCGGGGACAGATACGCAGTATTTT

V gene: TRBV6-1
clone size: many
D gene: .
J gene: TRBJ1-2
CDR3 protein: CASRPTTDHYGYTF
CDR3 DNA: TGTGCCAGCAGACCCACGACAGATCACTATGGCTACACCTTC

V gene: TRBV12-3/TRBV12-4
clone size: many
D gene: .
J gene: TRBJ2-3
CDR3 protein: CASSLGTSTDTQYF
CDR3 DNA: TGTGCCAGCAGTTTGGGGACTAGCACAGATACGCAGTATTTT

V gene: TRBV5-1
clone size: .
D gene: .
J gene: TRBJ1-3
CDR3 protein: CASRGPSRGNTIYF
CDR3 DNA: TGCGCCAGCAGGGGGCCTTCCCGAGGAAACACCATATATTTT

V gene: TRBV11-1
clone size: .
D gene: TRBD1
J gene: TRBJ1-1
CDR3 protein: CASRLTGSNTEAFF
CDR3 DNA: TGTGCCAGCAGGTTGACAGGGTCGAACACTGAAGCTTTCTTT

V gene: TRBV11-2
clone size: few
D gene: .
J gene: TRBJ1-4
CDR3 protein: CASSLEGAGTDEKLFF
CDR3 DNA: TGTGCCAGCAGCTTAGAGGGGGCAGGGACTGATGAAAAACTGTTTTTT

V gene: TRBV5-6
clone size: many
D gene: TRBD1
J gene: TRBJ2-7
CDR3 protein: CASSPDRGLGEQYF
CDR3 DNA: TGTGCCAGCAGCCCGGACAGGGGGCTCGGCGAGCAGTACTTC

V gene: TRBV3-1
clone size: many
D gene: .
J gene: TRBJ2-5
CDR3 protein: CASSLTSLDGTQYF
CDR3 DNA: TGTGCCAGCAGCCTCACGTCCCTGGATGGGACCCAGTACTTC

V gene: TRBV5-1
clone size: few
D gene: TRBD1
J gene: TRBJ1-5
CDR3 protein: CASSYTGGGNQPQHF
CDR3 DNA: TGCGCCAGCAGCTATACAGGGGGCGGCAATCAGCCCCAGCATTTT

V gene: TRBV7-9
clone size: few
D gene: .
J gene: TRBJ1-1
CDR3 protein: CASSPALSVGNTEAFF
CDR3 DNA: TGTGCCAGCAGCCCCGCTCTTTCCGTAGGCAACACTGAAGCTTTCTTT

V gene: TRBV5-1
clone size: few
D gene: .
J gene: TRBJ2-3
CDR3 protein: CASSYATGRDTQYF
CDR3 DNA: TGCGCCAGCAGCTACGCAACAGGGAGAGATACGCAGTATTTT

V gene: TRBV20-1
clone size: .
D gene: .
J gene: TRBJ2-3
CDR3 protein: CSAGGGLNTQYF
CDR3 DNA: TGCAGTGCGGGAGGGGGTCTAAATACGCAGTATTTT

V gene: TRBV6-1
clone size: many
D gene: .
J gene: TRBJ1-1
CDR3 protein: CASSTKTKGRNTEAFF
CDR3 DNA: TGTGCCAGCAGTACAAAAACCAAGGGGCGGAACACTGAAGCTTTCTTT

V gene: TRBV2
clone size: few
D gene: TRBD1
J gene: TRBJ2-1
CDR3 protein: CASSVGTGGHNEQFF
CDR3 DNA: TGTGCCAGCAGTGTGGGGACAGGGGGCCATAATGAGCAGTTCTTC

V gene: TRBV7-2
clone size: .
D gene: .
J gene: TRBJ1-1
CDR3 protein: CASSLEAFF
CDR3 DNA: TGTGCCAGCAGCTTAGAGGCTTTCTTT

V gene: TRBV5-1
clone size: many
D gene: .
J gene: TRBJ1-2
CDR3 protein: CASSSAGHGYTF
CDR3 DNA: TGCGCCAGCAGCTCGGCAGGGCATGGCTACACCTTC

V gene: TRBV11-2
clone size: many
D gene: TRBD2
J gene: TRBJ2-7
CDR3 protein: CASSFQSSGRSYEQYF
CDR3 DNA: TGTGCCAGCAGCTTCCAATCTAGCGGGCGGTCCTACGAGCAGTACTTC

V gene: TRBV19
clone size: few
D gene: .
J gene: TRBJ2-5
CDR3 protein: CASSPLSWQTQYF
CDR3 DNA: TGTGCCAGTAGTCCACTCAGTTGGCAGACCCAGTACTTC

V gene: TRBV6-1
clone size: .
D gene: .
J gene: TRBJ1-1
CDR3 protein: CASSRNPTNRYTEAFF
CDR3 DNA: TGTGCCAGCAGCCGAAACCCAACTAATAGGTACACTGAAGCTTTCTTT

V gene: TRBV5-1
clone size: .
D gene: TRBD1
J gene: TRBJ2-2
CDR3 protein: CASSRNGQGTGELFF
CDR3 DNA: TGCGCCAGCAGCAGAAACGGACAGGGTACCGGGGAGCTGTTTTTT

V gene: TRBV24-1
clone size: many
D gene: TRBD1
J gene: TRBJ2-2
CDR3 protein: CATSGTGSSNTGELFF
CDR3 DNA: TGTGCCACCAGCGGGACAGGGTCATCGAACACCGGGGAGCTGTTTTTT

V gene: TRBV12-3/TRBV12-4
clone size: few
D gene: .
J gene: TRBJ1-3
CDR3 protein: CASRVGALADNTVYF
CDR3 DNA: TGTGCCAGCAGAGTAGGAGCCCTGGCGGACAACACCGTATATTTT

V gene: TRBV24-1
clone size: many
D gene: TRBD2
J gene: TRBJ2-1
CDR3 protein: CATSDGGLAVSSYNEQFF
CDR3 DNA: TGTGCCACCAGTGATGGGGGACTAGCGGTTAGCTCCTACAATGAGCAGTTCTTC

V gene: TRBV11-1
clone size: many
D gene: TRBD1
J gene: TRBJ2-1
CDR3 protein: CASSFGTDYNEQFF
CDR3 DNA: TGTGCCAGCAGCTTTGGGACAGATTACAATGAGCAGTTCTTC

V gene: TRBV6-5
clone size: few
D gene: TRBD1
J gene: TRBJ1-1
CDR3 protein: CASTSGQLNTEAFF
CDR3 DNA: TGTGCCAGCACCTCGGGACAGTTGAACACTGAAGCTTTCTTT

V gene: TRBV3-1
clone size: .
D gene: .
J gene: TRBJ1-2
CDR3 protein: CASSQLPSGGGYTF
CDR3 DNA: TGTGCCAGCAGCCAACTTCCTAGCGGGGGTGGCTACACCTTC

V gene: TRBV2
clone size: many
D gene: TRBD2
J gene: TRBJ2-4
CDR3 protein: CASRGLAGARVNIQYF
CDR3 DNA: TGTGCCAGCAGGGGACTAGCGGGAGCCCGTGTGAACATTCAGTACTTC

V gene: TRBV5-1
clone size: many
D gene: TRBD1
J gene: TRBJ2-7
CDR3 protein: CASSFGTGRYEQYF
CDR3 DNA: TGCGCCAGCAGCTTCGGGACAGGACGGTACGAGCAGTACTTC

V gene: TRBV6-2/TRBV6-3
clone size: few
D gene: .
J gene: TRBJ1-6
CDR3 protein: CASSYQNRRSPLHF
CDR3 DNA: TGTGCCAGCAGTTACCAAAACAGGCGTTCACCCCTCCACTTT

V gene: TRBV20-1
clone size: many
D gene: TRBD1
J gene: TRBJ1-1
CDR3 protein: CSAVGMTGVNTEAFF
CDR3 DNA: TGCAGTGCTGTCGGGATGACAGGGGTGAACACTGAAGCTTTCTTT

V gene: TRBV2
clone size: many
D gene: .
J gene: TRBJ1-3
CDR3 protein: CASSGPTDSGNTIYF
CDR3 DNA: TGTGCCAGCAGTGGACCTACGGACTCTGGAAACACCATATATTTT

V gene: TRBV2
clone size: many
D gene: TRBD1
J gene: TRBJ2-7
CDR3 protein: CASSVFPGGEQYF
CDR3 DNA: TGTGCCAGCAGTGTGTTCCCAGGGGGCGAGCAGTACTTC